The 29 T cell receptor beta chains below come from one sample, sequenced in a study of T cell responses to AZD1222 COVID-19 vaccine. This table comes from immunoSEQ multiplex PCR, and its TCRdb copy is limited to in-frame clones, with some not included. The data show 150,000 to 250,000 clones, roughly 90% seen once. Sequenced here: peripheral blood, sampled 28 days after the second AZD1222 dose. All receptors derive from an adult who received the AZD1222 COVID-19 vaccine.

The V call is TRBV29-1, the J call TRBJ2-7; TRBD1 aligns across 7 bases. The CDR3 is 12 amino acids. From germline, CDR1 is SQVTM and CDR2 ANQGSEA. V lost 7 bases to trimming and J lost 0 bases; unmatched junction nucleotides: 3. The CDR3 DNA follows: TGCAGCGGGGGACAGACCTCCTACGAGCAGTACTTC. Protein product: CSGGQTSYEQYF.

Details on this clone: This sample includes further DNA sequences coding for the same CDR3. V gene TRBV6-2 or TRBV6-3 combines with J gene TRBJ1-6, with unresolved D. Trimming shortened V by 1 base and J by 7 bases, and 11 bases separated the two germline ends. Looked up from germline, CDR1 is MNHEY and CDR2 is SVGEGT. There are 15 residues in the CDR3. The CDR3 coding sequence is TGTGCCAGCAGTTACTTAACTGGGCGGAATTCACCCCTCCACTTT. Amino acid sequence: CASSYLTGRNSPLHF.

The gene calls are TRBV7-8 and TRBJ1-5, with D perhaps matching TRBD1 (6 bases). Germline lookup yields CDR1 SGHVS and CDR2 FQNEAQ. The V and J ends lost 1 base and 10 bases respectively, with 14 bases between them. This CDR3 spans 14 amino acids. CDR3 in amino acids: CASSLVGGAGPQHF. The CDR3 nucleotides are TGTGCCAGCAGCTTAGTGGGGGGCGCGGGCCCCCAGCATTTT. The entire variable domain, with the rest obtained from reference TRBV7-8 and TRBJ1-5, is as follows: GAGVSQSPRYKVAKRGQDVALRCDPISGHVSLFWYQQALGQGPEFLTYFQNEAQLDKSGLPSDRFFAERPEGSVSTLKIQRTQQEDSAVYLCASSLVGGAGPQHFGDGTRLSIL.

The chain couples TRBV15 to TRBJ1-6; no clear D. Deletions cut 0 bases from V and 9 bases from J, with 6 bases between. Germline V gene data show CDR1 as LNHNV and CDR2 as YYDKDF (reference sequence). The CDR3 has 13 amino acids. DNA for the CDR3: TGTGCCACCAGCAGAGAGGGCCCTTCACCCCTCCACTTT. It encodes CATSREGPSPLHF.

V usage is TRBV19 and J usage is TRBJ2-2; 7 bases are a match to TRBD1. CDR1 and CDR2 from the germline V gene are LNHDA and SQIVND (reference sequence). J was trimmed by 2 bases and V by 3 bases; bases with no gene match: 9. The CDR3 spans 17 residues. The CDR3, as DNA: TGTGCCAGTAGTATCAGGACAGGACGTTCAAACACCGGGGAGCTGTTTTTT. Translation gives CASSIRTGRSNTGELFF.

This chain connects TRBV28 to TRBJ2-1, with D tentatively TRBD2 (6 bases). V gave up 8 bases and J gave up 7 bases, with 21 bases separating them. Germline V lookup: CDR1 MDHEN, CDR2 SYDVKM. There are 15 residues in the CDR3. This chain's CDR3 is CASSQAGSHYNEQFF. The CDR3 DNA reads TGTGCCAGCTCCCAGGCGGGGTCTCACTATAATGAGCAGTTCTTC.

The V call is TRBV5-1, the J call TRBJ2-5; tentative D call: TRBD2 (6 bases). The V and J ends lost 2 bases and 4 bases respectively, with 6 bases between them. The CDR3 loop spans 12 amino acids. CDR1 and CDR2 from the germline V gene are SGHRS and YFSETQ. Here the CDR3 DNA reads TGCGCCAGCAGCTTAGCGGGAGAGACCCAGTACTTC. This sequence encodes CASSLAGETQYF.

CDR3 protein: CASSLFPKPGQSSYEQYF. DNA of the CDR3: TGTGCCAGCAGTTTATTCCCTAAACCGGGACAGAGCTCCTACGAGCAGTACTTC. The rearrangement joins TRBV28 to TRBJ2-7; 7 bases line up with TRBD1. This CDR3 spans 18 amino acids. Per the germline V gene, CDR1 is MDHEN and CDR2 is SYDVKM. The V gene end was trimmed by 1 base and the J gene end by 0 bases; junction bases not matched to a gene: 12.

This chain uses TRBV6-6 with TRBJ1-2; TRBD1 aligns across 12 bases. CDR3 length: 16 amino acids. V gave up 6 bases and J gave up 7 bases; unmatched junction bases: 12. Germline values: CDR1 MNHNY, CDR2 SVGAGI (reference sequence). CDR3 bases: TGTGCCAGCAGCCCATTCCCGGGACAGGGGGCGGCTGGCTACACCTTC. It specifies CASSPFPGQGAAGYTF.

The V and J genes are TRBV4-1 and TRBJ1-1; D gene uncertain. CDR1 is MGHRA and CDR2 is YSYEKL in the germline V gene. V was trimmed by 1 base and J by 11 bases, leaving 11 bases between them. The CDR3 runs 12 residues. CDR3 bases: TGCGCCAGCAGCCAAGCCTCTCATAAGGCTTTCTTT. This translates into CASSQASHKAFF.

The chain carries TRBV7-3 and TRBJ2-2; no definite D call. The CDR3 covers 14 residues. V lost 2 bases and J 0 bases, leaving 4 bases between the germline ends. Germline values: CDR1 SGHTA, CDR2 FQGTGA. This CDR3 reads CASSLLANTGELFF. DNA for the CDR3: TGTGCCAGCAGCTTACTAGCGAACACCGGGGAGCTGTTTTTT. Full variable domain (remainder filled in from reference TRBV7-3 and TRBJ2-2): GAGVSQTPSNKVTEKGKYVELRCDPISGHTALYWYRQSLGQGPEFLIYFQGTGAADDSGLPNDRFFAVRPEGSVSTLKIQRTERGDSAVYLCASSLLANTGELFFGEGSRLTVL.

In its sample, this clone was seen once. The CDR3 is CASSYDRIYGYTF. For the CDR3, the DNA is TGCGCCAGCAGCTACGACAGAATCTATGGCTACACCTTC. The chain uses TRBV5-1 and TRBJ1-2, with TRBD1 as a possible D gene (5 bases). Per germline, CDR1 SGHRS and CDR2 YFSETQ. This CDR3 is built from 13 residues. V gave up 3 bases and J gave up 4 bases, with 10 bases separating them.

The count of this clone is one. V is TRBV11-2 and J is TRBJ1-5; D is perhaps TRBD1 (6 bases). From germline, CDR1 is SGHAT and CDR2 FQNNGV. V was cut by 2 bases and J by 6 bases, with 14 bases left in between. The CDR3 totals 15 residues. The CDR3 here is CASSLSTGEVQPQHF. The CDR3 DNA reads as TGTGCCAGCAGCTTATCGACAGGAGAGGTTCAGCCCCAGCATTTT.

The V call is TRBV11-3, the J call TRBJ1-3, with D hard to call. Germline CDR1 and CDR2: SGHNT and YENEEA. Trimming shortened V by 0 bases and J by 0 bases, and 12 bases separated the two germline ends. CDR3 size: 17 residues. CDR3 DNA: TGTGCCAGCAGCTTAGATCAATGGTTGTTCTCTGGAAACACCATATATTTT. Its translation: CASSLDQWLFSGNTIYF.

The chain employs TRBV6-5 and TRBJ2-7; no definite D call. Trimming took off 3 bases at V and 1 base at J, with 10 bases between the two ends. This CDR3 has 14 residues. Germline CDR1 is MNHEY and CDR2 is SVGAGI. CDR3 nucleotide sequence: TGTGCCAGCAGTTATCGATCGCGGTCCTACGAGCAGTACTTC. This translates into CASSYRSRSYEQYF.

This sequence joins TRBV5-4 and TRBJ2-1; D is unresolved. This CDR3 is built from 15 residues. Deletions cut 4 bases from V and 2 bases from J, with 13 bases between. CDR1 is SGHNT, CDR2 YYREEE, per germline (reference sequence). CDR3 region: CASSLTPPTYNEQFF. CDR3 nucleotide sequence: TGTGCCAGCAGCCTTACGCCGCCTACCTACAATGAGCAGTTCTTC.

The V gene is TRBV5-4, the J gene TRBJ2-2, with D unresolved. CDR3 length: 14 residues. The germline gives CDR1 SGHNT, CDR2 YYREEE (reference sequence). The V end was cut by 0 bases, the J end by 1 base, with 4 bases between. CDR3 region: CASSLGRNTGELFF. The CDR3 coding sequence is TGTGCCAGCAGCTTGGGCAGGAACACCGGGGAGCTGTTTTTT.

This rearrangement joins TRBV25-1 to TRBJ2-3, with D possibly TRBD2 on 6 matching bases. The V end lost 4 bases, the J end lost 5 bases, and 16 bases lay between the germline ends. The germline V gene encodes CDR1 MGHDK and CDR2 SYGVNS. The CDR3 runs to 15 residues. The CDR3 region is CASSAHGSGVDTQYF. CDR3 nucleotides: TGTGCCAGCAGTGCGCACGGGAGTGGGGTAGATACGCAGTATTTT.

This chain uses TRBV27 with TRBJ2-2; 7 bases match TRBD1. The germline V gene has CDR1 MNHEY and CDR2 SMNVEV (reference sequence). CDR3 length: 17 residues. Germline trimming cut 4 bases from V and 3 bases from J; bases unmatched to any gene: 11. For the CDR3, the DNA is TGTGCCAGCAGTTCTTTACAGGGGCGACACCACACCGGGGAGCTGTTTTTT. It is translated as CASSSLQGRHHTGELFF.

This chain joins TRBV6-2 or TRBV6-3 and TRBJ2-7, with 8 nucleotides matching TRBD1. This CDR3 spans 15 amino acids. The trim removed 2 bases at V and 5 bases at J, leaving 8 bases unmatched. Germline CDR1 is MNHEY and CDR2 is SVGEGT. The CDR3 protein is CASSYRTGLRNEQYF. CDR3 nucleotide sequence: TGTGCCAGCAGTTACCGGACAGGGTTGAGGAACGAGCAGTACTTC.

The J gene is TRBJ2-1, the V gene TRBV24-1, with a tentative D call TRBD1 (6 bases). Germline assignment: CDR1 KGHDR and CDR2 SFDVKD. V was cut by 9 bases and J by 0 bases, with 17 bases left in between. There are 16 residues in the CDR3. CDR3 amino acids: CATGGNRASSYNEQFF. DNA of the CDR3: TGTGCCACCGGGGGTAACAGGGCGAGCTCCTACAATGAGCAGTTCTTC.

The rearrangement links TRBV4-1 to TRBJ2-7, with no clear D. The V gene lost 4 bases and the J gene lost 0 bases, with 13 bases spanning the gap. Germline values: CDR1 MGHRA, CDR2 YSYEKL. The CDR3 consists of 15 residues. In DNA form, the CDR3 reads TGCGCCAGCAGCCGCGCCAGCCTAGGCTCCTACGAGCAGTACTTC. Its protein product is CASSRASLGSYEQYF.

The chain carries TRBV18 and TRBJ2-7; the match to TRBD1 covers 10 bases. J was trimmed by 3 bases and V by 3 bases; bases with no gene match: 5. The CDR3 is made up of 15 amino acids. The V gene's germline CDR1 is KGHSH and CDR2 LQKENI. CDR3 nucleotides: TGTGCCAGCTCACCGGGACAGGGGAGGTTCTACGAGCAGTACTTC. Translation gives CASSPGQGRFYEQYF.

CDR3 in amino acids: CASTPALSYEQYF. The CDR3 DNA follows: TGCGCCAGCACCCCCGCCCTCTCCTACGAGCAGTACTTC. V usage is TRBV5-1 and J usage is TRBJ2-7; D is ambiguous. The length of the CDR3 is 13 residues. The V end was cut by 6 bases, the J end by 0 bases, with 10 bases between. Germline CDR1 is SGHRS and CDR2 is YFSETQ.

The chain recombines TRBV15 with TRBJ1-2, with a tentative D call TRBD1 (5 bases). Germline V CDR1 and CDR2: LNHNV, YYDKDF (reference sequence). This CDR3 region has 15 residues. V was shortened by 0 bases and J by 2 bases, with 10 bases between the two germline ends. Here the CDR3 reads CATSREGDRNYGYTF. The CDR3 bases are TGTGCCACCAGCAGAGAAGGCGACAGAAACTATGGCTACACCTTC.

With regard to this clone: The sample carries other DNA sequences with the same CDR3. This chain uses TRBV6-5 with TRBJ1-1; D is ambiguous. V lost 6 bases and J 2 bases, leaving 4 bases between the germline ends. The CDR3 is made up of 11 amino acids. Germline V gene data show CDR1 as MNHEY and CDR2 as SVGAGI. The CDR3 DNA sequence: TGTGCCAGCAGGGGCAACACTGAAGCTTTCTTT. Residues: CASRGNTEAFF.

The CDR3 spells CASSARTGSPMINSPLHF. CDR3 DNA: TGTGCCAGCAGTGCTAGAACAGGGTCCCCAATGATTAATTCACCCCTCCACTTT. The chain recombines TRBV25-1 with TRBJ1-6; TRBD1 is a possible D gene (6 bases). The ends were cut back, 4 bases at V and 6 bases at J, with 22 bases in the middle. The length of the CDR3 is 18 residues. Germline assignment: CDR1 MGHDK and CDR2 SYGVNS.

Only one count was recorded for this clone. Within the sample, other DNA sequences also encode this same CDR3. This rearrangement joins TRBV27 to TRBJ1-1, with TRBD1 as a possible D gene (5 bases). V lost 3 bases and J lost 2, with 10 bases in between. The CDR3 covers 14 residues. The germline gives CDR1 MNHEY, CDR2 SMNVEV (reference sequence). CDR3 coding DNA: TGTGCCAGCAGTTTTTTGGGGACCAACACTGAAGCTTTCTTT. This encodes CASSFLGTNTEAFF.

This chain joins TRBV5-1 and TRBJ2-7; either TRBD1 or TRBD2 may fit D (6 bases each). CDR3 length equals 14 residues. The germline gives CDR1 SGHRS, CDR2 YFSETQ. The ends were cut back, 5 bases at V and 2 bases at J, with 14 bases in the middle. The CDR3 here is CASSLGGEPYEQYF. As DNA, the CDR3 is TGCGCCAGCAGTCTGGGGGGCGAGCCCTACGAGCAGTACTTC.